Listed here are 27 T cell receptor beta chains from one sample, sequenced in a study of CD8+CD57+ T cells in acquired aplastic anemia. Using genomic DNA as the template, TCR beta VDJ and CDR3 profiling was carried out. TCRdb called the reads again in MiXCR, with one record for every CDR3 protein. Altogether roughly 160,000 distinct CDR3 sequences are present, around 48% being singletons, with the ten largest covering approximately 3%. Selection for sequencing was limited to patients who had shown CD8+CD57+ cell expansion by flow cytometry. The specimen was sorted CD4+, CD8+, or CD8+CD57+ T cells (not recorded which) from PBMCs. These receptors were obtained from a human donor with aplastic anemia.

This clonotype was detected ten times or more. The chain links TRBV6-2 or TRBV6-3 to TRBJ2-5; 9 bases line up with TRBD1. The CDR3 spans 14 residues. The V and J ends lost 3 bases and 5 bases, in that order; junction bases with no gene match: 4. Per germline, CDR1 MNHEY and CDR2 SVGEGT. This chain's CDR3 is CASSYWTGEETQYF. CDR3 nucleotide sequence: TGTGCCAGCAGTTATTGGACAGGGGAGGAGACCCAGTACTTC.

This chain connects TRBV7-6 to TRBJ2-7; 10 nucleotides agree with TRBD1. Germline lookup yields CDR1 SGHVS and CDR2 FNYEAQ. After removal of 5 bases from V and 2 bases from J, the junction contained 6 bases not matched to a gene. The CDR3 spans 15 residues. The CDR3, as DNA: TGTGCCAGCAGCGAAACGGGGACAGGGGCCTACGAGCAGTACTTC. Translated: CASSETGTGAYEQYF.

This clonotype came up many times. The rearrangement joins TRBV5-1 to TRBJ2-2; D unresolved. The CDR3 runs to 14 residues. Germline V CDR1 and CDR2: SGHRS, YFSETQ. Trimming took off 4 bases at V and 7 bases at J, with 14 bases between the two ends. The CDR3, as DNA: TGCGCCAGCAGCGCGACGACTGTCGGCGGGGAGCTGTTTTTT. This gives the protein CASSATTVGGELFF. The whole variable domain, remainder taken from reference TRBV5-1 and TRBJ2-2, is KAGVTQTPRYLIKTRGQQVTLSCSPISGHRSVSWYQQTPGQGLQFLFEYFSETQRNKGNFPGRFSGRQFSNSRSEMNVSTLELGDSALYLCASSATTVGGELFFGEGSRLTVL.

The chain uses TRBV29-1 and TRBJ2-7; D not resolved. The V end lost 1 base, the J end lost 4 bases, and 14 bases lay between the germline ends. CDR3 length: 14 residues. The V gene's germline CDR1 is SQVTM and CDR2 ANQGSEA. The CDR3 nucleotides are TGCAGCGTTGAAGGGTTGGGCGGTGCGTACGAGCAGTACTTC. Its protein product is CSVEGLGGAYEQYF.

This clonotype appeared many times. The chain uses TRBV7-3 and TRBJ1-2; possibly TRBD1 for D (5 bases). Germline-derived CDR1 and CDR2 are SGHTA and FQGTGA. V was pared by 0 bases and J by 6 bases, with 8 bases between. The CDR3 runs 13 residues. CDR3 region: CASSLTGANGYTF. CDR3 in DNA: TGTGCCAGCAGCTTAACAGGGGCGAATGGCTACACCTTC.

This clonotype was picked up many times. This sequence joins TRBV10-3 and TRBJ2-5; D not certain. This CDR3 comprises 12 residues. Per the germline V gene, CDR1 is ENHRY and CDR2 is SYGVKD. Trimming took 3 bases from V and 5 from J, leaving 7 bases between them. The CDR3 coding sequence is TGTGCCATCAGTGACATGGGTGAGACCCAGTACTTC. It encodes CAISDMGETQYF.

CDR3 sequence: CASSSGGHTSYEQYF. DNA of the CDR3: TGCGCCAGCAGCTCTGGGGGGCACACTTCCTACGAGCAGTACTTC. This chain connects TRBV4-1 to TRBJ2-7; D is perhaps TRBD1 or TRBD2 (6 bases each). Germline CDR1 MGHRA, CDR2 YSYEKL. The CDR3 loop spans 15 amino acids. Trimming took 5 bases from V and 1 from J, leaving 15 bases between them.

This clonotype was detected a few times. V usage is TRBV5-4 and J usage is TRBJ1-3, with a possible D match to TRBD1 (5 bases). Germline V gene sequence: CDR1 SGHNT, CDR2 YYREEE (reference sequence). There are 16 residues in the CDR3. The V end lost 2 bases, the J end lost 1 base, and 13 bases lay between the germline ends. Here the CDR3 DNA reads TGTGCCAGCAGCTTCGGGGGGTCGATTTCTGGAAACACCATATATTTT. Translating it yields CASSFGGSISGNTIYF.

The chain recombines TRBV7-6 with TRBJ1-4; no clear D. This CDR3 spans 13 amino acids. V was pared by 2 bases and J by 5 bases, with 6 bases between. Germline CDR1 SGHVS, CDR2 FNYEAQ. CDR3 sequence (DNA): TGTGCCAGCAGCTTACGCCACAATGAAAAACTGTTTTTT. Its translation: CASSLRHNEKLFF.

This clonotype was seen a few times. The chain couples TRBV27 to TRBJ1-1, with TRBD1 identical over 8 bases. Germline CDR1 MNHEY, CDR2 SMNVEV (reference sequence). CDR3 size: 14 residues. With 5 bases clipped from V and 2 bases from J, the junction kept 4 bases outside the gene matches. The CDR3 region has the DNA TGTGCCAGCAGTATGGGACAGGTCAACACTGAAGCTTTCTTT. Amino acids: CASSMGQVNTEAFF.

In its sample, this clonotype was seen a few times. CDR3 nucleotide sequence: TGTGCCAGCAGCCGTCTGGTAGAGACCCAGTACTTC. Amino acid sequence: CASSRLVETQYF. The V gene is TRBV14, the J gene TRBJ2-5; D is undetermined. V was clipped by 4 bases and J by 4 bases, with 7 bases between them. The CDR3 is made up of 12 amino acids. Germline V gene sequence: CDR1 SGHDN, CDR2 FVKESK.

The chain uses TRBV7-2 and TRBJ2-5; D uncertain. Per the germline V gene, CDR1 is SGHTA and CDR2 is FQGNSA. V lost 2 bases and J lost 0, with 7 bases in between. The CDR3 length is 14 residues. The CDR3: CASSLTRNQETQYF. CDR3 coding DNA: TGTGCCAGCAGCTTAACACGGAACCAAGAGACCCAGTACTTC.

In its sample, this clonotype was seen many times. V gene TRBV6-2 or TRBV6-3 combines with J gene TRBJ2-2; TRBD2 might be the D (5 bases). CDR1 and CDR2 from the germline V gene are MNHEY and SVGEGT. The CDR3 has 13 residues. Trimming stripped 2 bases from V and 9 bases from J, with 10 bases between. The CDR3 region is CASSYIGERELFF. The CDR3 nucleotides are TGTGCCAGCAGTTACATCGGGGAACGGGAGCTGTTTTTT.

This clonotype has a handful of counts. V usage is TRBV20-1 and J usage is TRBJ2-2; 11 bases map to TRBD1. The trim removed 0 bases at V and 6 bases at J, leaving 6 bases unmatched. This CDR3 comprises 16 residues. Germline CDR1 is DFQATT and CDR2 is SNEGSKA (reference sequence). The CDR3 region is CSARDLLGQGAGELFF. In DNA, the CDR3 is TGCAGTGCTAGAGATCTATTGGGACAGGGGGCCGGGGAGCTGTTTTTT.

This clonotype was counted a single time. Since no conserved phenylalanine or tryptophan closes the CDR3, a read error is the likely cause. DNA of the CDR3: TGCAGCGCTGGGAGGGTCGACGCTGAAGCTTTCTCT. Residues: CSAGRVDAEAFS. The V and J genes are TRBV29-1 and TRBJ1-1; D remains ambiguous. V shed 7 bases and J shed 6 bases, with 15 bases lying between them. CDR1 is SQVTM, CDR2 ANQGSEA, per germline. The CDR3 extends over 12 amino acids.

About this clonotype itself: No conserved phenylalanine or tryptophan is present at the end of the CDR3, so a read error is the likely explanation. The chain recombines TRBV25-1 with TRBJ2-7; tentative D call: TRBD2 (6 bases). This CDR3 contains 15 residues. Germline V gene lookup returns CDR1 MGHDK and CDR2 SYGVNS. The CDR3 sequence is CASSESAGKFYEQYL. The CDR3 nucleotides read TGTGCTAGCAGTGAATCTGCGGGGAAATTCTACGAGCAGTACCTC.

On this clonotype itself: Being one base from a much bigger clone, this may be a read error. The chain links TRBV5-1 to TRBJ1-1, with 7 bases fitting TRBD1. The germline CDR1 and CDR2 sequences are SGHRS and YFSETQ. V shed 4 bases and J 3 bases; nucleotides not matched to a gene: 6. CDR3 length equals 14 residues. CDR3 amino acids: CASSETQGDTEAFF. DNA of the CDR3: TGCGCCAGCAGCGAAACTCAGGGGGACACTGAAGCTTTCTTT.

At least ten counts were recorded for this clonotype. V usage is TRBV13 and J usage is TRBJ2-3; D uncertain. The V gene's germline CDR1 is PRHDT and CDR2 FYEKMQ (reference sequence). The CDR3 is 11 residues long. Trimming pared 5 bases from V and 7 bases from J, leaving 7 bases between. CDR3 sequence reads: CASSRDYTQYF. Written as DNA, the CDR3 is TGTGCCAGCAGCCGAGATTATACGCAGTATTTT.

The chain joins TRBV2 to TRBJ2-3, with D unclear. CDR1 is SNHLY, CDR2 FYNNEI, per germline. The CDR3 runs 14 residues. V was shortened by 8 bases and J by 0 bases, with 12 bases between the two germline ends. CDR3 coding DNA: TGTGCCAGCGTCGGCCTTCTTAGCACAGATACGCAGTATTTT. Protein product: CASVGLLSTDTQYF.

Remarks on this clonotype: A much larger clonotype is one base distant, so this may be a read error. The CDR3 carries no conserved terminal phenylalanine or tryptophan, so it likely arises from a read error. V usage is TRBV7-4 and J usage is TRBJ2-3; 9 bases are shared with TRBD2. The germline V gene has CDR1 SGHVT and CDR2 SQSDAQ. The V and J ends lost 5 bases and 0 bases, in that order; junction bases with no gene match: 9. This CDR3 has 17 residues. In DNA form, the CDR3 reads TGTGCCAGCAGCGTAGGGCTAGCGGGAACAAGCACAGATACGCAGTATTCT. Amino acids: CASSVGLAGTSTDTQYS.

Ten or more counts support this clonotype. V usage is TRBV20-1 and J usage is TRBJ2-1, with 7 bases matching TRBD1. The CDR3 has 13 amino acids. Germline trimming cut 3 bases from V and 15 bases from J; bases unmatched to any gene: 14. Germline V lookup: CDR1 DFQATT, CDR2 SNEGSKA (reference sequence). CDR3 nucleotide sequence: TGCAGTGCTAGGGGGGACAGCGCCAAAGCCCGGTTCTTC. Encoded protein: CSARGDSAKARFF.

This clonotype was detected ten times or more. The chain is built from TRBV5-1 and TRBJ2-7; 10 positions match TRBD2. Germline V gene data show CDR1 as SGHRS and CDR2 as YFSETQ. This CDR3 is 17 amino acids long. Trimming removed 3 bases from V and 11 bases from J; junction bases left unmatched: 20. The CDR3 region has the DNA TGCGCCAGCAGCTCGGTTGAACAACCGGGACTAGCGACGCATAAGTACTTC. This translates into CASSSVEQPGLATHKYF.

This clonotype occurred many times. This rearrangement joins TRBV2 to TRBJ2-1; possible D gene TRBD2, 5 bases. Trimming stripped 7 bases from V and 2 bases from J, with 15 bases between. This CDR3 is built from 15 residues. CDR1 and CDR2 (germline): SNHLY, FYNNEI. CDR3 in amino acids: CASTRLAETYNEQFF. DNA of the CDR3: TGTGCCAGCACTAGGCTAGCCGAAACCTACAATGAGCAGTTCTTC. Looking up the rest from reference TRBV2 and TRBJ2-1 gives the full variable domain: EPEVTQTPSHQVTQMGQEVILRCVPISNHLYFYWYRQILGQKVEFLVSFYNNEISEKSEIFDDQFSVERPDGSNFTLKIRSTKLEDSAMYFCASTRLAETYNEQFFGPGTRLTVL.

This chain joins TRBV2 and TRBJ2-7; unclear D gene. The CDR3 loop spans 10 amino acids. Germline values: CDR1 SNHLY, CDR2 FYNNEI. The V end lost 6 bases, the J end lost 8 bases, and 8 bases lay between the germline ends. This CDR3 is CASSGYKQYF. The CDR3 nucleotides read TGTGCCAGCAGCGGGTATAAGCAGTACTTC.

This chain connects TRBV7-6 to TRBJ2-5; 7 nucleotides agree with TRBD2. The germline CDR1 and CDR2 sequences are SGHVS and FNYEAQ. With V trimmed by 0 bases and J by 8 bases, 6 bases remained unmatched. This CDR3 has 14 amino acids. DNA for the CDR3: TGTGCCAGCAGCTTAGCGGGAGGGCCGGGTACCCAGTACTTC. This gives the protein CASSLAGGPGTQYF.

In its sample, this clonotype was seen many times. This chain connects TRBV20-1 to TRBJ2-7, with 7 bases aligning to TRBD1. This CDR3 contains 15 residues. Losses at the gene ends were 6 bases for V and 0 bases for J; bases not matched to a gene: 11. Germline assignment: CDR1 DFQATT and CDR2 SNEGSKA (reference sequence). CDR3 amino acids: CSAPQGTSVSYEQYF. CDR3 bases: TGCAGTGCCCCACAGGGGACATCCGTCTCCTACGAGCAGTACTTC.

V is TRBV2 and J is TRBJ2-7, with 9 bases fitting TRBD2. Trimming took 6 bases from V and 5 from J; bases not matched to a gene: 5. Germline V CDR1 and CDR2: SNHLY, FYNNEI. This CDR3 region has 13 residues. CDR3 nucleotide sequence: TGTGCCAGCAGCGGCGGGAGGGCCGACGAGCAGTACTTC. It specifies CASSGGRADEQYF.